This entry lists 5 T cell receptor beta chains sequenced from one sample in a study of cytomegalovirus exposure and HLA in healthy donors. The PCR employed 60 Vbeta primers together with 13 Jbeta primers. Clones were sequenced by immunoSEQ multiplex PCR, and TCRdb holds only the in-frame ones, with some missing. The sample lists roughly 90,000 clones, about three quarters occurring once. Input material: PBMCs. The receptors originated from a woman aged 35 to 49 in good health and CMV-seropositive.

This clone was counted between two and nine times. The CDR3 DNA reads as TGCGCCAGCAGCCAAGATGCGGGGGGCTCACCCGTACGCAAGTATTTT. Protein sequence: CASSQDAGGSPVRKYF. This chain uses TRBV4-3 with TRBJ2-3; 8 bases map to TRBD2. This CDR3 has 16 residues. The V gene end was trimmed by 0 bases and the J gene end by 13 bases; junction bases not matched to a gene: 15. Germline lookup yields CDR1 LGHNA and CDR2 YSLEER.

This clone has only a few counts. This chain links TRBV21-1 with TRBJ1-2. TRBV21-1 is assigned pseudogene status. The CDR3 runs to 14 residues. The CDR3 DNA reads as TGTGCCAGCAGCAAAGCCCCGGGACTCTATGGCTACACCTTC. This gives the protein CASSKAPGLYGYTF.

The chain has TRBV5-6 and TRBJ2-3; weak D call: TRBD2 (6 bases). The ends were cut back, 3 bases at V and 3 bases at J, with 20 bases in the middle. Germline V gene lookup returns CDR1 SGHDT and CDR2 YYEEEE. The CDR3 is 17 residues long. As DNA, the CDR3 is TGTGCCAGCAGCTCTGGGGCGACCCGGGGGTTTACAGATACGCAGTATTTT. Its translation: CASSSGATRGFTDTQYF. Full variable domain (missing parts from reference TRBV5-6 and TRBJ2-3): DAGVTQSPTHLIKTRGQQVTLRCSPKSGHDTVSWYQQALGQGPQFIFQYYEEEERQRGNFPDRFSGHQFPNYSSELNVNALLLGDSALYLCASSSGATRGFTDTQYFGPGTRLTVL.

The CDR3, as DNA: TGTGCCAGCAGCTTACTAACTCTACTTGATGGCTACACCTTC. Translated, it gives CASSLLTLLDGYTF. The chain carries TRBV7-2 and TRBJ1-2; no firm D call. Germline-derived CDR1 and CDR2 are SGHTA and FQGNSA. Trimming removed 2 bases from V and 6 bases from J, with 13 bases in between. The CDR3 length is 14 residues.

The chain couples TRBV7-3 to TRBJ2-7, with a tentative D call TRBD2 (5 bases). Trimming removed 5 bases at V and 5 bases at J, with 16 bases between. The length of the CDR3 is 14 residues. The germline V gene encodes CDR1 SGHTA and CDR2 FQGTGA. The CDR3 protein is CASSRLEGIHEQYF. DNA for the CDR3: TGTGCCAGCAGCCGATTAGAGGGTATCCACGAGCAGTACTTC.